Each of the 14 T cell receptor beta chains below was sequenced from the same sample in a study of blood T cell repertoires in COVID-19. The repertoire was sequenced with immunoSEQ multiplex PCR; TCRdb's copy has only in-frame clones and lacks some. Of about 270,000 clones listed, about 91% are singletons. Source material: PBMCs or T cells enriched from blood (not recorded which). These receptors were collected from a woman aged 40 to 55 with acute COVID-19.

V and J are TRBV5-1 and TRBJ1-3; 9 positions match TRBD1. Germline assignment: CDR1 SGHRS and CDR2 YFSETQ. The V and J ends lost 4 bases and 0 bases, in that order; junction bases with no gene match: 5. There are 16 residues in the CDR3. The CDR3 here is CASSGRQGGSGNTIYF. In nucleotides, the CDR3 is TGCGCCAGCAGCGGAAGACAGGGGGGCTCTGGAAACACCATATATTTT.

This chain links TRBV5-1 with TRBJ1-5; no clear D. The CDR3 loop spans 15 amino acids. Trimming took off 4 bases at V and 0 bases at J, with 11 bases between the two ends. CDR1 SGHRS and CDR2 YFSETQ come from the germline V gene. The CDR3 region is CASSPAGYSNQPQHF. For the CDR3, the DNA is TGCGCCAGCAGCCCCGCGGGGTATAGCAATCAGCCCCAGCATTTT.

The chain is built from TRBV28 and TRBJ1-2, with D unclear. Germline V gene sequence: CDR1 MDHEN, CDR2 SYDVKM. V was cut by 2 bases and J by 4 bases, with 11 bases left in between. The CDR3 runs 14 residues. The CDR3 loop is CASSLEDIFYGYTF. CDR3 sequence (DNA): TGTGCCAGCAGTTTAGAAGACATCTTCTATGGCTACACCTTC.

V and J are TRBV10-3 and TRBJ1-3; D gene ambiguous. This CDR3 has 17 residues. In germline, CDR1 is ENHRY, CDR2 SYGVKD. The V end was cut by 3 bases, the J end by 0 bases, with 15 bases between. CDR3 region: CAISEKTRPGSGNTIYF. The CDR3 DNA sequence: TGTGCCATCAGTGAAAAAACCCGTCCAGGCTCTGGAAACACCATATATTTT.

The chain combines TRBV24-1 with TRBJ1-4; D is undetermined. Between the trimmed V and J ends, which lost 4 bases and 7 bases, there was a span of 15 bases. The CDR3 length is 15 residues. Germline V gene data show CDR1 as KGHDR and CDR2 as SFDVKD. The CDR3 protein is CATSDPREGSEKLFF. As DNA, the CDR3 is TGTGCCACCAGTGACCCCCGAGAGGGTAGTGAAAAACTGTTTTTT.

The rearrangement uses TRBV6-2 or TRBV6-3 and TRBJ1-2; no reliable D call. V lost 4 bases and J 5 bases, leaving 14 bases between the germline ends. CDR3 length: 14 residues. Germline CDR1 and CDR2: MNHEY and SVGEGT. The CDR3 region is CASSSWANKYGYTF. CDR3 coding DNA: TGTGCCAGCAGTTCGTGGGCCAATAAATATGGCTACACCTTC.

This rearrangement joins TRBV27 to TRBJ1-5; tentatively, D is TRBD1 (5 bases). Germline CDR1 reads MNHEY; CDR2 reads SMNVEV (reference sequence). This CDR3 comprises 14 residues. Between the trimmed V and J ends, which lost 5 bases and 4 bases, there was a span of 12 bases. CDR3 in DNA: TGTGCCAGCAGTCATCAGGGTGGAAATCAGCCCCAGCATTTT. It is translated as CASSHQGGNQPQHF.

The genes are TRBV21-1 and TRBJ2-7; the table's D call of TRBD2 was not tested on the DNA. TRBV21-1 is reported as a pseudogene. The length of the CDR3 is 13 residues. The DNA for the CDR3 is TGTGCCAGCAGGTCTAGCGGGTCCTACGAGCAGTACGTC. This codes for CASRSSGSYEQYV.

Regarding this clone: This CDR3 is also generated by other DNA sequences in the sample. The chain joins TRBV7-9 to TRBJ1-5; D is ambiguous. CDR3 size: 13 residues. CDR1 and CDR2 (germline): SEHNR, FQNEAQ (reference sequence). V shed 2 bases and J shed 2 bases, with 4 bases lying between them. Written as DNA, the CDR3 is TGTGCCAGCAGCTTATCTGGCAATCAGCCCCAGCATTTT. Its protein product is CASSLSGNQPQHF.

The V and J genes are TRBV2 and TRBJ1-2; 7 bases align to TRBD1. The germline V gene has CDR1 SNHLY and CDR2 FYNNEI. The CDR3 is made up of 14 amino acids. V was pared by 2 bases and J by 4 bases, with 4 bases of the junction left unmatched. The DNA of the CDR3 is TGTGCCAGCAGTGAAAGGGGGCGAGTCTATGGCTACACCTTC. Translating it yields CASSERGRVYGYTF.

This rearrangement joins TRBV2 to TRBJ2-1; 7 bases map to TRBD2. The CDR3 is 14 residues long. V was clipped by 4 bases and J by 10 bases; unmatched bases: 10. The germline V gene has CDR1 SNHLY and CDR2 FYNNEI. CDR3 sequence: CASSGLALRQEQFF. The CDR3 bases are TGTGCCAGCAGTGGACTAGCACTAAGACAAGAGCAGTTCTTC.

The V call is TRBV7-3, the J call TRBJ2-1; D unclear. The CDR3 is made up of 15 amino acids. With 5 bases removed from V and 0 bases from J, the gap between germline ends came to 11 bases. Germline assignment: CDR1 SGHTA and CDR2 FQGTGA. The CDR3: CASSPRAGSYNEQFF. DNA for the CDR3: TGTGCCAGCAGCCCGCGAGCCGGCTCCTACAATGAGCAGTTCTTC.

V is TRBV11-3 and J is TRBJ2-1; 7 positions agree with TRBD1. CDR1 and CDR2 from the germline V gene are SGHNT and YENEEA. CDR3 size: 15 residues. J was trimmed by 4 bases and V by 0 bases; bases with no gene match: 3. CDR3 loop: CASSLDEQGYNEQFF. For the CDR3, the DNA is TGTGCCAGCAGCTTAGATGAACAGGGGTACAATGAGCAGTTCTTC.

The CDR3 spells CASSGTANTGELFF. DNA for the CDR3: TGTGCCAGCAGCGGGACAGCGAACACCGGGGAGCTGTTTTTT. This chain connects TRBV6-4 to TRBJ2-2, with 7 bases identical to TRBD1. J lost 0 bases, V lost 6 bases, and 1 base had no gene match. Germline assignment: CDR1 MRHNA and CDR2 SNTAGT. This CDR3 comprises 14 residues.